The 27 T cell receptor beta chains given below trace back to one sample, sequenced in a study of T cell responses to AZD1222 COVID-19 vaccine. Assay used: immunoSEQ multiplex PCR; TCRdb lists only in-frame clones, some missing. Among about 140,000 clones listed, less than 95% were seen once. Sequencing used peripheral blood, obtained 28 days after the second dose of the MenACWY control vaccine. These receptor sequences come from an adult who received the MenACWY meningococcal vaccine as a control.

The chain links TRBV5-8 to TRBJ2-1, with a tentative D call TRBD1 (6 bases). CDR3 length: 16 residues. Germline V lookup: CDR1 SGHTS, CDR2 YDEGEE. Trimming cost V 3 bases and J 0 bases, with 13 bases left between them. CDR3 loop: CASSWPDRFSYNEQFF. Written as DNA, the CDR3 is TGTGCCAGCAGCTGGCCGGACAGATTCTCCTACAATGAGCAGTTCTTC.

This chain joins TRBV5-4 and TRBJ2-7; 7 bases are shared with TRBD1. Unmatched junction bases numbered 10, after V lost 1 base and J lost 3 bases. The germline CDR1 and CDR2 sequences are SGHNT and YYREEE (reference sequence). There are 16 residues in the CDR3. CDR3 loop: CASSLLGDSRFYEQYF. CDR3 DNA sequence: TGTGCCAGCAGCTTGTTGGGGGACAGTAGGTTCTACGAGCAGTACTTC.

This clone was found once. The rearrangement joins TRBV11-2 to TRBJ2-5; 7 positions agree with TRBD1. After removal of 4 bases from V and 5 bases from J, the junction contained 10 bases not matched to a gene. The CDR3 totals 15 residues. Germline CDR1 reads SGHAT; CDR2 reads FQNNGV. The CDR3 DNA reads as TGTGCCAGCAGCTACGCCGGGACAGCCGCGGAGACCCAGTACTTC. It translates to CASSYAGTAAETQYF.

This rearrangement joins TRBV11-2 to TRBJ2-7; no definite D call. This CDR3 spans 11 amino acids. V lost 3 bases and J lost 3, with 3 bases in between. The germline CDR1 and CDR2 sequences are SGHAT and FQNNGV. The CDR3 DNA is TGTGCCAGCAGCTTTAACTACGAGCAGTACTTC. As protein: CASSFNYEQYF.

The rearrangement links TRBV4-1 to TRBJ2-3; D may be TRBD2 (6 bases). Trimming removed 1 base from V and 4 bases from J, with 15 bases in between. The CDR3 runs to 16 residues. Per germline, CDR1 MGHRA and CDR2 YSYEKL. CDR3 nucleotides: TGCGCCAGCAGCCAAGGCGGGATCTCGGGGGCAGATACGCAGTATTTT. Protein sequence: CASSQGGISGADTQYF.

This CDR3 reads CAGGTRQGLKTGANVLTF. CDR3 nucleotides: TGTGCCGGAGGGACAAGACAGGGGCTTAAAACTGGGGCCAACGTCCTGACTTTC. The chain carries TRBV30 and TRBJ2-6; TRBD1 matches at 8 bases. Germline V CDR1 and CDR2: GTSNPN, SVGIG (reference sequence). The CDR3 spans 18 residues. V trimming: 8 bases; J trimming: 2 bases; junction bases outside the gene matches: 17.

The chain employs TRBV6-2 or TRBV6-3 and TRBJ1-1; D is undetermined. This CDR3 region has 12 residues. Trimming cost V 2 bases and J 12 bases, with 13 bases left between them. The germline CDR1 and CDR2 sequences are MNHEY and SVGEGT. The CDR3 spells CASSYEQDGTFF. CDR3 nucleotide sequence: TGTGCCAGCAGTTACGAGCAGGATGGGACTTTCTTT.

J is TRBJ2-1 and V is TRBV7-9, with TRBD1 matching 8 bases. V lost 1 base to trimming and J lost 1 base; unmatched junction nucleotides: 3. Germline-derived CDR1 and CDR2 are SEHNR and FQNEAQ (reference sequence). The CDR3 sequence is 16 residues long. The CDR3 coding sequence is TGTGCCAGCAGCTTAGTCCGGGACAGGTCCTACAATGAGCAGTTCTTC. Its protein is CASSLVRDRSYNEQFF.

J is TRBJ2-5 and V is TRBV11-2; the match to TRBD2 covers 9 bases. Germline CDR1 reads SGHAT; CDR2 reads FQNNGV. The CDR3 is made up of 17 amino acids. V gave up 5 bases and J gave up 0 bases; unmatched junction bases: 10. The chain's CDR3 is CASSVYLTSGYQETQYF. CDR3 nucleotides: TGTGCCAGCAGCGTTTACCTGACTAGCGGTTACCAAGAGACCCAGTACTTC. Variable domain in full (rest from reference TRBV11-2 and TRBJ2-5): EAGVAQSPRYKIIEKRQSVAFWCNPISGHATLYWYQQILGQGPKLLIQFQNNGVVDDSQLPKDRFSAERLKGVDSTLKIQPAKLEDSAVYLCASSVYLTSGYQETQYFGPGTRLLVL.

V usage is TRBV24-1 and J usage is TRBJ2-4; 11 nucleotides align to TRBD2. The CDR3 contains 21 residues. From germline, CDR1 is KGHDR and CDR2 SFDVKD. J lost 0 bases, V lost 0 bases, and 12 bases had no gene match. This CDR3 reads CATSDLPSGGPGELAKNIQYF. Written as DNA, the CDR3 is TGTGCCACCAGTGATTTGCCTAGCGGGGGGCCCGGGGAACTAGCCAAAAACATTCAGTACTTC.

The rearrangement uses TRBV7-9 and TRBJ1-1; D is uncertain. V was trimmed by 1 base and J by 8 bases, leaving 8 bases between them. The CDR3 length is 12 residues. From germline, CDR1 is SEHNR and CDR2 FQNEAQ (reference sequence). The CDR3 bases are TGTGCCAGCAGCTTAGTGGACGGAGAAGCTTTCTTT. Translation: CASSLVDGEAFF.

This clone has just a few counts. The chain links TRBV3-1 (or the pseudogene TRBV3-2) to TRBJ1-5; 8 positions match TRBD1. J lost 2 bases, V lost 5 bases, and 8 bases had no gene match. The germline V gene has CDR1 LGHDT and CDR2 YNNKEL (reference sequence). CDR3 length equals 16 residues. This CDR3 reads CASSMRTGSGNQPQHF. The CDR3 DNA reads as TGTGCCAGCAGCATGAGGACAGGGTCAGGCAATCAGCCCCAGCATTTT.

This clone was seen only a few times. The chain employs TRBV27 and TRBJ2-6; no clear D. V dropped 5 bases and J dropped 2 bases, with 4 bases sitting between them. From germline, CDR1 is MNHEY and CDR2 SMNVEV (reference sequence). The CDR3 sequence is 13 residues long. The CDR3 DNA sequence: TGTGCCAGCAGTACGACTGGGGCCAACGTCCTGACTTTC. Translating it yields CASSTTGANVLTF. The full variable domain, completed using reference TRBV27 and TRBJ2-6, is EAQVTQNPRYLITVTGKKLTVTCSQNMNHEYMSWYRQDPGLGLRQIYYSMNVEVTDKGDVPEGYKVSRKEKRNFPLILESPSPNQTSLYFCASSTTGANVLTFGAGSRLTVL.

The gene calls are TRBV5-5 and TRBJ2-3; 8 bases are a match to TRBD1. With V trimmed by 4 bases and J by 2 bases, 6 bases remained unmatched. The CDR3 extends over 15 amino acids. Germline CDR1 and CDR2: SGHKS and YYEKEE (reference sequence). The CDR3: CASSPRDRYTDTQYF. The CDR3 region has the DNA TGTGCCAGCAGCCCCCGGGACAGGTACACAGATACGCAGTATTTT. The variable domain in full, completed from reference TRBV5-5 and TRBJ2-3, reads DAGVTQSPTHLIKTRGQQVTLRCSPISGHKSVSWYQQVLGQGPQFIFQYYEKEERGRGNFPDRFSARQFPNYSSELNVNALLLGDSALYLCASSPRDRYTDTQYFGPGTRLTVL.

This chain connects TRBV29-1 to TRBJ1-4; 8 positions match TRBD1. V lost 6 bases and J lost 6; bases outside the gene matches: 9. CDR1 SQVTM and CDR2 ANQGSEA come from the germline V gene. The CDR3 is 14 amino acids. The chain's CDR3 is CSVASTGADEKLFF. The CDR3 DNA sequence: TGCAGCGTCGCCTCGACAGGGGCGGATGAAAAACTGTTTTTT.

The rearrangement uses TRBV7-2 and TRBJ2-4; a possible D gene is TRBD2 (7 bases). This CDR3 is 15 amino acids long. Germline CDR1 and CDR2: SGHTA and FQGNSA. Deletions cut 6 bases from V and 3 bases from J, with 15 bases between. The CDR3 nucleotides read TGTGCCAGCAGTAAAGGAGGGGGGGGCAAAAACATTCAGTACTTC. Encoded protein: CASSKGGGGKNIQYF.

The gene calls are TRBV7-9 and TRBJ1-1, with D tentatively TRBD1 (6 bases). Looked up from germline, CDR1 is SEHNR and CDR2 is FQNEAQ (reference sequence). Between the trimmed V and J ends, which lost 6 bases and 4 bases, there was a span of 12 bases. This CDR3 is built from 13 residues. CDR3 amino acids: CASSRTEGTEAFF. The CDR3 coding sequence is TGTGCCAGCAGTCGGACAGAAGGCACTGAAGCTTTCTTT.

This clone was seen a single time. The chain has TRBV5-1 and TRBJ1-1; 8 bases fit TRBD1. CDR1 and CDR2 from the germline V gene are SGHRS and YFSETQ. J lost 3 bases, V lost 2 bases, and 3 bases had no gene match. The CDR3 extends over 14 amino acids. This CDR3 reads CASSFQGADTEAFF. CDR3 sequence (DNA): TGCGCCAGCAGCTTTCAGGGGGCGGACACTGAAGCTTTCTTT. The full variable domain, its missing parts supplied by reference TRBV5-1 and TRBJ1-1, is KAGVTQTPRYLIKTRGQQVTLSCSPISGHRSVSWYQQTPGQGLQFLFEYFSETQRNKGNFPGRFSGRQFSNSRSEMNVSTLELGDSALYLCASSFQGADTEAFFGQGTRLTVV.

The chain links TRBV27 to TRBJ2-7, with 7 bases that match TRBD2. The V gene's germline CDR1 is MNHEY and CDR2 SMNVEV (reference sequence). This CDR3 contains 15 residues. The junction had 10 bases not matched to a gene; V was cut back by 5 bases and J by 3 bases. CDR3 sequence reads: CASSPGLAALYEQYF. Written as DNA, the CDR3 is TGTGCCAGCAGTCCTGGCCTAGCGGCACTCTACGAGCAGTACTTC.

The rearrangement uses TRBV18 and TRBJ2-7, with TRBD1 as a possible D gene (5 bases). CDR1 is KGHSH and CDR2 is LQKENI in the germline V gene. The CDR3 spans 15 residues. Deletions cut 4 bases from V and 0 bases from J, with 13 bases between. DNA for the CDR3: TGTGCCAGCTCACTGACGACAGCCACCTCCTACGAGCAGTACTTC. This translates into CASSLTTATSYEQYF.

The J gene is TRBJ2-1, the V gene TRBV7-3; D is ambiguous. The CDR3 extends over 15 amino acids. The V end was cut by 2 bases, the J end by 3 bases, with 11 bases between. Germline CDR1 SGHTA, CDR2 FQGTGA. CDR3 sequence (DNA): TGTGCCAGCAGCTTACGCTCGACTGGCTACAATGAGCAGTTCTTC. Amino acids: CASSLRSTGYNEQFF. The variable domain in full, with the rest retrieved from reference TRBV7-3 and TRBJ2-1, is GAGVSQTPSNKVTEKGKYVELRCDPISGHTALYWYRQSLGQGPEFLIYFQGTGAADDSGLPNDRFFAVRPEGSVSTLKIQRTERGDSAVYLCASSLRSTGYNEQFFGPGTRLTVL.

The chain joins TRBV2 to TRBJ1-1, with 7 bases identical to TRBD1. Germline trimming cut 6 bases from V and 6 bases from J; bases unmatched to any gene: 13. Per the germline V gene, CDR1 is SNHLY and CDR2 is FYNNEI. The CDR3 loop spans 15 amino acids. The CDR3 here is CASRAFEGALSEAFF. The CDR3, as DNA: TGTGCCAGCAGGGCTTTTGAGGGGGCTCTCTCTGAAGCTTTCTTT.

This rearrangement joins TRBV19 to TRBJ2-5, with TRBD1 identical over 8 bases. TRBJ2-7 matches the DNA end more closely, so the J call is doubtful. Germline loops: CDR1 LNHDA, CDR2 SQIVND (reference sequence). CDR3 length: 15 residues. Here the CDR3 reads CASSILRDRRYEQYF. In DNA, the CDR3 is TGTGCCAGTAGTATCCTCCGGGACAGGCGCTACGAGCAGTACTTC.

The chain carries TRBV5-1 and TRBJ2-1; tentatively, D is TRBD2 (6 bases). The CDR3 is 14 residues long. Per the germline V gene, CDR1 is SGHRS and CDR2 is YFSETQ. Trimming shortened V by 0 bases and J by 6 bases, and 10 bases separated the two germline ends. CDR3 DNA sequence: TGCGCCAGCAGCTTGGCTGGGGGGTCCAATGAGCAGTTCTTC. Translated, it gives CASSLAGGSNEQFF.

This chain joins TRBV3-1 (or the pseudogene TRBV3-2) and TRBJ2-3; 9 positions match TRBD1. From germline, CDR1 is LGHDT and CDR2 YNNKEL (reference sequence). The CDR3 contains 21 residues. With V trimmed by 0 bases and J by 6 bases, 22 bases remained unmatched. CDR3 amino acids: CASSQDRPLWTGAQIGDTQYF. The CDR3 bases are TGTGCCAGCAGCCAAGATCGGCCCCTCTGGACAGGGGCCCAAATAGGGGATACGCAGTATTTT.

This chain links TRBV6-4 with TRBJ2-2; tentative D call: TRBD2 (5 bases). V was trimmed by 4 bases and J by 4 bases, leaving 10 bases between them. Looked up from germline, CDR1 is MRHNA and CDR2 is SNTAGT. The CDR3 sequence is 14 residues long. CDR3 DNA: TGTGCCAGCAGTGTGTCCCGGGGCACCGGGGAGCTGTTTTTT. Protein: CASSVSRGTGELFF.

This chain links TRBV19 with TRBJ2-2; D not resolved. Between the trimmed V and J ends, which lost 7 bases and 3 bases, there was a span of 12 bases. The length of the CDR3 is 14 residues. Germline values: CDR1 LNHDA, CDR2 SQIVND (reference sequence). DNA of the CDR3: TGTGCCAGTAATCAAGTCAGATACACCGGGGAGCTGTTTTTT. Translation: CASNQVRYTGELFF. The whole variable domain, filled in from reference TRBV19 and TRBJ2-2, reads DGGITQSPKYLFRKEGQNVTLSCEQNLNHDAMYWYRQDPGQGLRLIYYSQIVNDFQKGDIAEGYSVSREKKESFPLTVTSAQKNPTAFYLCASNQVRYTGELFFGEGSRLTVL.